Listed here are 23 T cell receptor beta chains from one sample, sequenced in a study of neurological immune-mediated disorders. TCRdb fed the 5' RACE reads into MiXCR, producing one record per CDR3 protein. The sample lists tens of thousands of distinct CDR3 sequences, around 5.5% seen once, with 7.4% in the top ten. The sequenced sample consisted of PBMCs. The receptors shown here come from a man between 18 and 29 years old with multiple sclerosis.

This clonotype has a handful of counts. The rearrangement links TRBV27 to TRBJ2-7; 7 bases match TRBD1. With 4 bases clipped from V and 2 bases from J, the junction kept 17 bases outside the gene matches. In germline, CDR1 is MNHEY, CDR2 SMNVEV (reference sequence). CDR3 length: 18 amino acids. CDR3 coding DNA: TGTGCCAGCAGTTCCCCAGCGCGACAGGGCCTTACGGCCTACGAGCAGTACTTC. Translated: CASSSPARQGLTAYEQYF.

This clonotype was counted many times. The DNA of the CDR3 is TGTGCCAGCAGCCCAGGGACCATTTACGAGCAGTACTTC. Its protein product is CASSPGTIYEQYF. The chain recombines TRBV7-6 with TRBJ2-7; D possibly matches TRBD1 or TRBD2 (5 bases each). The germline V and J ends were trimmed by 5 bases and 4 bases, with 12 bases remaining between them. The CDR3 loop spans 13 amino acids. Germline values: CDR1 SGHVS, CDR2 FNYEAQ.

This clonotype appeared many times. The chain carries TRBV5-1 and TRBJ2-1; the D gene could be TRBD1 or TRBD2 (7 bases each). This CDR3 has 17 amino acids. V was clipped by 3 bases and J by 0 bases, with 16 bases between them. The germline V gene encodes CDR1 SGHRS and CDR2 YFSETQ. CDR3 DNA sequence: TGCGCCAGCAGCTCCCAGGGGGGGCTCAGCTCCTACAATGAGCAGTTCTTC. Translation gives CASSSQGGLSSYNEQFF.

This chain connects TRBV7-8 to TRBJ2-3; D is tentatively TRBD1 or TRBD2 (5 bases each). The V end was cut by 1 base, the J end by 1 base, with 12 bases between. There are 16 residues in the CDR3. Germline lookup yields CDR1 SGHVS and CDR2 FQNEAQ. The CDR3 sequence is CASSLGPGPRTDTQYF. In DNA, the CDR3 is TGTGCCAGCAGCTTAGGGCCGGGACCCCGCACAGATACGCAGTATTTT.

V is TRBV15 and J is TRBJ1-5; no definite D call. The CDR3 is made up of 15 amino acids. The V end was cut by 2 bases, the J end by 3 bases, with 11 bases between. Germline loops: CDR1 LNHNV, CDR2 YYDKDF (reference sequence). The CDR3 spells CATSRLRANNQPQHF. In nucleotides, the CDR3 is TGTGCCACCAGCAGACTCCGGGCAAACAATCAGCCCCAGCATTTT.

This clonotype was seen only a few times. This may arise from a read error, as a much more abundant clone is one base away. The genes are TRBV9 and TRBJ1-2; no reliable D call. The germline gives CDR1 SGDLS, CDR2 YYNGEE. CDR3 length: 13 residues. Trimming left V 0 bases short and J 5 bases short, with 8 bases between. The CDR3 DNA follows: TGTGCCAGCAGCGTAGGAAAGGGTTATGGCTACACCTTC. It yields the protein CASSVGKGYGYTF.

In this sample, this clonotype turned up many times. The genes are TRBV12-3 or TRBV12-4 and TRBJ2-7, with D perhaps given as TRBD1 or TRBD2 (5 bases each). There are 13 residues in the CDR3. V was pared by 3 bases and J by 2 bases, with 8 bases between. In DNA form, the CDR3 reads TGTGCCAGCAGTTTTGGGGACCCCTACGAGCAGTACTTC. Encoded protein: CASSFGDPYEQYF.

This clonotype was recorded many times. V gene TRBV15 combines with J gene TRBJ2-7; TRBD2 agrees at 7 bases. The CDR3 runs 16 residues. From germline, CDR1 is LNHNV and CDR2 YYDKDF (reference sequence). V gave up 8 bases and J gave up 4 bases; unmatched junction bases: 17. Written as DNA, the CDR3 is TGTGCCACCCCCGAGGGCGGGGGTCTCAATTTTTACGAGCAGTACTTC. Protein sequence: CATPEGGGLNFYEQYF.

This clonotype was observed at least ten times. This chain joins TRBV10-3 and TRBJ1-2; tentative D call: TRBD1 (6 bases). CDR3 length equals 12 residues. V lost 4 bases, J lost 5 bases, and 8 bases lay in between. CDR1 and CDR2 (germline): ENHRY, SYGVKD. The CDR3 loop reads CAISVQGYGYTF. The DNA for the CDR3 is TGTGCCATCAGTGTTCAGGGGTATGGCTACACCTTC.

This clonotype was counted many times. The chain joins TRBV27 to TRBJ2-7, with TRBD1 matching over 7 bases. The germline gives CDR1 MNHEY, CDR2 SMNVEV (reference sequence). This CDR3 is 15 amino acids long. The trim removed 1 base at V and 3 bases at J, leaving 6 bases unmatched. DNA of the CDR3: TGTGCCAGCAGTTTATTTGTGACAGGGTTCTACGAGCAGTACTTC. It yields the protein CASSLFVTGFYEQYF.

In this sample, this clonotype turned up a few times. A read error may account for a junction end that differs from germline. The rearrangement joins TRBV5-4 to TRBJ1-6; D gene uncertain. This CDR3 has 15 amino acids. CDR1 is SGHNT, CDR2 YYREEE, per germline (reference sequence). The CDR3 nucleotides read TGTGCCAGCAGCTCCCAGAAAGCTGGCAATTCACCCCTCAACTTT. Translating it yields CASSSQKAGNSPLNF.

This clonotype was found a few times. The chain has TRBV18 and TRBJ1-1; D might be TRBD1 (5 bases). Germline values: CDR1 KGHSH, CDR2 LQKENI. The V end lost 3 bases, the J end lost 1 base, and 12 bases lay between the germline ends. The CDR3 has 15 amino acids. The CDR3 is CASSPGRAKNTEAFF. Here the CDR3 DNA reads TGTGCCAGCTCACCGGGCAGGGCAAAGAACACTGAAGCTTTCTTT.

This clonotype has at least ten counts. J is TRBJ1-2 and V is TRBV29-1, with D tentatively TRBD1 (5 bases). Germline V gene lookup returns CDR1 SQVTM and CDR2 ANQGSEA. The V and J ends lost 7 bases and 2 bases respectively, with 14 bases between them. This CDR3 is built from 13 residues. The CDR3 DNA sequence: TGCAGCGGCGGGGCAGCGAGAAACTATGGCTACACCTTC. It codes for CSGGAARNYGYTF.

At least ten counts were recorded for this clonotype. CDR3 nucleotide sequence: TGCGCCAGCAGCTTGGGTTCGGGGAGTGGTGAGCAGTTCTTC. This codes for CASSLGSGSGEQFF. The chain uses TRBV5-1 and TRBJ2-1, with D perhaps matching TRBD2 (5 bases). The germline gives CDR1 SGHRS, CDR2 YFSETQ. V was pared by 0 bases and J by 9 bases, with 13 bases between. This CDR3 comprises 14 residues. The full variable domain, with the rest looked up from reference TRBV5-1 and TRBJ2-1, is KAGVTQTPRYLIKTRGQQVTLSCSPISGHRSVSWYQQTPGQGLQFLFEYFSETQRNKGNFPGRFSGRQFSNSRSEMNVSTLELGDSALYLCASSLGSGSGEQFFGPGTRLTVL.

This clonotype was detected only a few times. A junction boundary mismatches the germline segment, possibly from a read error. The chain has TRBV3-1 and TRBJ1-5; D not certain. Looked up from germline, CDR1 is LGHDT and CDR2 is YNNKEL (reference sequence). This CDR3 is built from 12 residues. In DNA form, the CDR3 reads TGTGCCAGCAGCCATCGGAGTTCTCCCCAGAATTTT. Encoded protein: CASSHRSSPQNF.

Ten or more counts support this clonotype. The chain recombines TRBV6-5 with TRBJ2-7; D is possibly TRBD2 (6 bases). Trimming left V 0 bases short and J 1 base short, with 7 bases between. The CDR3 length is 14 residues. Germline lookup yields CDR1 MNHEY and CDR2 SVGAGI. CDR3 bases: TGTGCCAGCAGTTACTCAGCGGGTTCCTACGAGCAGTACTTC. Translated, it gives CASSYSAGSYEQYF.

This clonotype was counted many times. The CDR3 protein is CASRGLPMGEQYF. The CDR3 DNA reads as TGCGCCAGCAGAGGACTACCTATGGGGGAGCAGTACTTC. V is TRBV10-2 and J is TRBJ2-7; the D gene is possibly TRBD2 (6 bases). The V and J ends lost 6 bases and 7 bases respectively, with 16 bases between them. Germline-derived CDR1 and CDR2 are WSHSY and SAAADI. This CDR3 spans 13 amino acids.

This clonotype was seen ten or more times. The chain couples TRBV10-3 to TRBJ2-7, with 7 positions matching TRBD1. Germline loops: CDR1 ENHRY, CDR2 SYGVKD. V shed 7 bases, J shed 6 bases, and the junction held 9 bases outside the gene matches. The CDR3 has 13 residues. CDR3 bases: TGTGCCATCACCGACAGGGTAAACCGCGAGCAGTACTTC. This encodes CAITDRVNREQYF.

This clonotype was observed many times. The DNA for the CDR3 is TGTGCCAGCGAGGGGGGCACAGATACGCAGTATTTT. This gives the protein CASEGGTDTQYF. V usage is TRBV5-5 and J usage is TRBJ2-3, with D perhaps matching TRBD1 (6 bases). Trimming left V 7 bases short and J 1 base short, with 7 bases between. Germline V gives CDR1 SGHKS, CDR2 YYEKEE (reference sequence). The CDR3 is 12 amino acids.

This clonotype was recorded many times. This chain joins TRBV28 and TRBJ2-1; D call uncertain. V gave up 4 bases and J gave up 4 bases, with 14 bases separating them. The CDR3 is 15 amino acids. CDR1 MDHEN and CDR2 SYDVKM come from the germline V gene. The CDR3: CASSSPASPYNEQFF. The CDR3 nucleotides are TGTGCCAGCAGTTCTCCAGCGTCGCCTTACAATGAGCAGTTCTTC.

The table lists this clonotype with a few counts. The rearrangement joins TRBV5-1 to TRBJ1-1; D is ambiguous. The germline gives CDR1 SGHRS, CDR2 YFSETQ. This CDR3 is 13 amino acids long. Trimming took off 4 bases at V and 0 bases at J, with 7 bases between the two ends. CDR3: CASSDRLNTEAFF. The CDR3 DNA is TGCGCCAGCAGCGACCGGTTGAACACTGAAGCTTTCTTT.

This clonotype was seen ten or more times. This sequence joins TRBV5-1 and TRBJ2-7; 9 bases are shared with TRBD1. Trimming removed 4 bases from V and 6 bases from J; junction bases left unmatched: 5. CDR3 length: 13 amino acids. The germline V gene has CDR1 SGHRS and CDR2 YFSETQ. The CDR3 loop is CASSIGQGTEQYF. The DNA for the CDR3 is TGCGCCAGCAGCATAGGACAGGGGACCGAGCAGTACTTC.

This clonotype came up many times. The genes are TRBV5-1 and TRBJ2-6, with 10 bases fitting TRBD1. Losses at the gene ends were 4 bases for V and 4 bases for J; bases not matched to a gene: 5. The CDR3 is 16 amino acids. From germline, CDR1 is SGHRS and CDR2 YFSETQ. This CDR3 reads CASSGGTGAGANVLTF. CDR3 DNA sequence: TGCGCCAGCAGCGGGGGGACAGGGGCCGGGGCCAACGTCCTGACTTTC. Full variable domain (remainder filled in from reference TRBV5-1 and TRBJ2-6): KAGVTQTPRYLIKTRGQQVTLSCSPISGHRSVSWYQQTPGQGLQFLFEYFSETQRNKGNFPGRFSGRQFSNSRSEMNVSTLELGDSALYLCASSGGTGAGANVLTFGAGSRLTVL.